This T cell receptor beta chain stems from a study of blood T cell repertoires in COVID-19. The table came from immunoSEQ multiplex PCR; TCRdb's copy has only in-frame clones and leaves some out. The table lists about 160,000 clones, roughly 84% of them singletons. This CDR3 has 15 amino acids. In germline, CDR1 is SGHDT, CDR2 YYEEEE. V gave up 3 bases and J gave up 6 bases; unmatched junction bases: 12. V and J are TRBV5-6 and TRBJ2-7; TRBD1 matches 7 bases. This receptor was identified in a man aged 40-50 years with acute or convalescent COVID-19. Sequenced input: peripheral blood. This CDR3 reads CASSSLGQVPLEQYF. The CDR3 DNA sequence: TGTGCCAGCAGCTCCTTAGGACAGGTTCCGCTCGAGCAGTACTTC.